Below, 21 T cell receptor beta chains from the same sample are listed, as sequenced in a study of response to subunit inactivated influenza vaccine. TCRdb called the RT-PCR reads again in MiXCR, with one record for every CDR3 protein. The sample lists 500,000 to 600,000 distinct CDR3 sequences; around 13% were seen once. Sequenced here: PBMCs from blood, sampled 11 to 12 days after vaccination. These TCRs come from a man between 45 and 60 years old who received an inactivated influenza vaccine.

This clonotype has at least ten counts. V and J are TRBV7-2 and TRBJ2-5; D not certain. The CDR3 has 13 amino acids. Germline V gene sequence: CDR1 SGHTA, CDR2 FQGNSA. The germline V and J ends were trimmed by 3 bases and 5 bases, with 10 bases remaining between them. The CDR3 spells CASSFSLGETQYF. The CDR3 DNA reads as TGTGCCAGCAGCTTTAGTCTCGGGGAGACCCAGTACTTC.

This clonotype was counted between two and nine times. This rearrangement joins TRBV27 to TRBJ2-3; 7 bases fit TRBD2. The CDR3 extends over 18 amino acids. CDR1 is MNHEY, CDR2 SMNVEV, per germline (reference sequence). The ends lost 5 bases at V and 2 bases at J; junction bases unmatched: 16. The CDR3 sequence: CASSPGRASGLYTDTQYF. CDR3 in DNA: TGTGCCAGCAGTCCCGGTCGGGCTAGCGGACTATACACAGATACGCAGTATTTT.

This clonotype was found a few times. The V and J genes are TRBV29-1 and TRBJ2-1; D gene uncertain. The CDR3 contains 15 residues. Germline V gene lookup returns CDR1 SQVTM and CDR2 ANQGSEA. V lost 4 bases and J 6 bases, leaving 19 bases between the germline ends. Here the CDR3 reads CSVGLPWLLSNEQFF. In nucleotides, the CDR3 is TGCAGCGTTGGTCTGCCCTGGCTACTTAGCAATGAGCAGTTCTTC.

This clonotype was found a few times. This rearrangement joins TRBV5-1 to TRBJ1-2, with D possibly TRBD1 on 6 matching bases. Trimming shortened V by 4 bases and J by 2 bases, and 15 bases separated the two germline ends. The germline CDR1 and CDR2 sequences are SGHRS and YFSETQ. This CDR3 is built from 15 residues. This chain's CDR3 is CASSHGQLINYGYTF. The CDR3 coding sequence is TGCGCCAGCAGCCACGGACAGTTGATAAACTATGGCTACACCTTC. Complete variable domain (other parts from reference TRBV5-1 and TRBJ1-2): KAGVTQTPRYLIKTRGQQVTLSCSPISGHRSVSWYQQTPGQGLQFLFEYFSETQRNKGNFPGRFSGRQFSNSRSEMNVSTLELGDSALYLCASSHGQLINYGYTFGSGTRLTVV.

This clonotype was observed a handful of times. The DNA of the CDR3 is TGTGCCACCAGTGATGTTTCGGACAGGGGGCGAGGAGAGCAGTTCTTC. It specifies CATSDVSDRGRGEQFF. The chain links TRBV24-1 to TRBJ2-1; 11 bases are a match to TRBD1. Germline V gene data show CDR1 as KGHDR and CDR2 as SFDVKD. Germline trimming cut 3 bases from V and 10 bases from J; bases unmatched to any gene: 10. This CDR3 comprises 16 residues.

The chain uses TRBV2 and TRBJ2-4; maybe TRBD2 (5 bases). V was pared by 4 bases and J by 3 bases, with 19 bases between. The germline CDR1 and CDR2 sequences are SNHLY and FYNNEI. This CDR3 comprises 17 residues. This CDR3 is CASSATSPPRDKNIQYF. CDR3 coding DNA: TGTGCCAGCAGTGCCACCTCCCCTCCCCGGGACAAAAACATTCAGTACTTC.

This clonotype was found a few times. This chain connects TRBV6-1 to TRBJ2-7; D is perhaps TRBD1 or TRBD2 (5 bases each). The CDR3 length is 11 residues. The germline V gene has CDR1 MNHNS and CDR2 SASEGT. Trimming stripped 8 bases from V and 6 bases from J, with 11 bases between. This chain's CDR3 is CASLEGTEQYF. CDR3 in DNA: TGTGCCAGCCTTGAGGGGACCGAGCAGTACTTC.

This clonotype was found a few times. This chain links TRBV6-5 with TRBJ2-1, with 8 bases fitting TRBD1. The CDR3 is 15 residues long. CDR1 MNHEY and CDR2 SVGAGI come from the germline V gene. V lost 4 bases to trimming and J lost 2 bases; unmatched junction nucleotides: 4. The CDR3 DNA reads TGTGCCAGCAGTTCACAGGGGGGAACCTACAATGAGCAGTTCTTC. This codes for CASSSQGGTYNEQFF.

This clonotype was detected many times. The rearrangement joins TRBV6-1 to TRBJ1-1, with 7 bases aligning to TRBD1. Germline V CDR1 and CDR2: MNHNS, SASEGT. J lost 4 bases, V lost 7 bases, and 12 bases had no gene match. The CDR3 consists of 15 residues. The CDR3 spells CASTQDGAGGTEAFF. The CDR3 region has the DNA TGTGCCAGCACCCAAGACGGGGCAGGGGGCACTGAAGCTTTCTTT.

This clonotype was recorded only once. The gene calls are TRBV4-1 and TRBJ2-1; 11 bases are a match to TRBD2. In germline, CDR1 is MGHRA, CDR2 YSYEKL. V lost 1 base to trimming and J lost 6 bases; unmatched junction nucleotides: 5. This CDR3 comprises 16 residues. The CDR3 protein is CASSQGLAGGLNEQFF. The CDR3 DNA is TGCGCCAGCAGCCAAGGGCTAGCGGGGGGCCTCAATGAGCAGTTCTTC.

This clonotype was seen only a few times. The rearrangement uses TRBV3-1 and TRBJ1-1; no definite D call. The CDR3 covers 15 residues. Looked up from germline, CDR1 is LGHDT and CDR2 is YNNKEL (reference sequence). V lost 2 bases and J 2 bases, leaving 12 bases between the germline ends. The CDR3 sequence: CASSQSGFLNTEAFF. As DNA, the CDR3 is TGTGCCAGCAGCCAATCGGGTTTCCTTAACACTGAAGCTTTCTTT.

This clonotype was counted between two and nine times. The V and J genes are TRBV6-2 or TRBV6-3 and TRBJ2-7, with 11 bases matching TRBD2. The junction had 3 bases not matched to a gene; V was cut back by 6 bases and J by 5 bases. Germline-derived CDR1 and CDR2 are MNHEY and SVGEGT. The CDR3 consists of 13 residues. CDR3 DNA sequence: TGTGCCAGCAGACTAGCGGGAGCGCACGAGCAGTACTTC. As protein: CASRLAGAHEQYF.

This clonotype has only a few counts. This rearrangement joins TRBV9 to TRBJ1-5, with D maybe TRBD1 (6 bases). Germline V gene lookup returns CDR1 SGDLS and CDR2 YYNGEE. The CDR3 loop spans 15 amino acids. The V end lost 0 bases, the J end lost 5 bases, and 12 bases lay between the germline ends. CDR3 sequence reads: CASSVGGRGDQPQHF. DNA of the CDR3: TGTGCCAGCAGCGTAGGAGGCAGGGGTGATCAGCCCCAGCATTTT.

This clonotype showed up just a few times. The chain carries TRBV9 and TRBJ2-2; maybe TRBD1 (6 bases). CDR3 length equals 16 residues. Germline loops: CDR1 SGDLS, CDR2 YYNGEE. Trimming took off 4 bases at V and 0 bases at J, with 13 bases between the two ends. The chain's CDR3 is CASSSRTDANTGELFF. DNA for the CDR3: TGTGCCAGCAGCTCCCGGACAGACGCGAACACCGGGGAGCTGTTTTTT.

This clonotype was seen a few times. V is TRBV28 and J is TRBJ2-7, with 9 bases identical to TRBD1. Trimming removed 7 bases from V and 5 bases from J; junction bases left unmatched: 6. This CDR3 has 13 amino acids. Germline V CDR1 and CDR2: MDHEN, SYDVKM. The DNA for the CDR3 is TGTGCCAGCACCGGGACAGGGCAGCACGAGCAGTACTTC. This codes for CASTGTGQHEQYF.

The V call is TRBV29-1, the J call TRBJ1-2, with D unclear. Germline loops: CDR1 SQVTM, CDR2 ANQGSEA. The CDR3 has 13 amino acids. Trimming removed 5 bases at V and 2 bases at J, with 12 bases between. In nucleotides, the CDR3 is TGCAGCGTTAGAAGGACGGACAACTATGGCTACACCTTC. The encoded protein is CSVRRTDNYGYTF.

In its sample, this clonotype was seen a few times. The chain combines TRBV12-3 or TRBV12-4 with TRBJ1-2; D uncertain. V shed 0 bases and J shed 8 bases, with 13 bases lying between them. The CDR3 consists of 14 residues. The CDR3 is CASSLARGGIGYTF. As DNA, the CDR3 is TGTGCCAGCAGTTTAGCGAGAGGAGGGATCGGCTACACCTTC.

The chain joins TRBV6-2 or TRBV6-3 to TRBJ2-5, with 10 positions matching TRBD2. Germline CDR1 and CDR2: MNHEY and SVGEGT. The CDR3 length is 17 residues. V shed 0 bases and J 4 bases; nucleotides not matched to a gene: 8. Written as DNA, the CDR3 is TGTGCCAGCAGTTACTCTTCCCTAGCGGGGGAGGTAGAGACCCAGTACTTC. Encoded protein: CASSYSSLAGEVETQYF.

There are a few counts of this clonotype. The chain carries TRBV6-5 and TRBJ2-7; D is perhaps TRBD2 (6 bases). V shed 6 bases and J shed 0 bases, with 9 bases lying between them. Germline V gives CDR1 MNHEY, CDR2 SVGAGI. The CDR3 has 13 residues. This CDR3 reads CASRLGGSYEQYF. In DNA, the CDR3 is TGTGCCAGCAGACTCGGGGGCTCCTACGAGCAGTACTTC.

The chain has TRBV7-9 and TRBJ2-7, with no clear D. CDR3 size: 12 residues. The ends were cut back, 5 bases at V and 2 bases at J, with 7 bases in the middle. Germline V gene data show CDR1 as SEHNR and CDR2 as FQNEAQ (reference sequence). CDR3 DNA: TGTGCCAGCAGCATCGGCCCCTACGAGCAGTACTTC. Translating gives CASSIGPYEQYF.

The table lists this clonotype with a few counts. As DNA, the CDR3 is TGCGCCAGCAGCTTGTCGGGGGCCTATAGCGGGGATGAGCAGTTCTTC. This encodes CASSLSGAYSGDEQFF. V gene TRBV5-1 combines with J gene TRBJ2-1, with 8 bases aligning to TRBD2. After removal of 1 base from V and 8 bases from J, the junction contained 11 bases not matched to a gene. The CDR3 is made up of 16 amino acids. CDR1 SGHRS and CDR2 YFSETQ come from the germline V gene.